The 6 T cell receptor beta chains given below trace back to one sample, sequenced in a study of patients and donors after allogeneic stem cell transplantation. TCRdb reprocessed the RT-PCR reads with MiXCR, giving one entry per CDR3 protein. The repertoire includes over 200,000 distinct CDR3 sequences, about 38% of them detected once, and around 10% sits in the top ten. The sequencing sample was made of blood, either unsorted or a sorted T cell fraction (not recorded which). These receptors were collected from a human donor who was either an allogeneic HSCT recipient or a stem cell or donor lymphocyte infusion donor (not recorded which). It is not recorded whose cells these are; they may come from a transplant donor.

V usage is TRBV5-1 and J usage is TRBJ1-5; D gene uncertain. Trimming stripped 6 bases from V and 0 bases from J, with 13 bases between. Per the germline V gene, CDR1 is SGHRS and CDR2 is YFSETQ. This CDR3 spans 15 amino acids. The CDR3 spells CASTPSPGSNQPQHF. CDR3 bases: TGCGCCAGCACCCCCAGTCCAGGTAGCAATCAGCCCCAGCATTTT.

The chain employs TRBV24-1 and TRBJ2-3; 8 bases are a match to TRBD1. Per the germline V gene, CDR1 is KGHDR and CDR2 is SFDVKD. The CDR3 has 16 residues. J lost 6 bases, V lost 0 bases, and 7 bases had no gene match. CDR3 sequence (DNA): TGTGCCACCAGTGATTTGCGGCAGGGGGCCAGGGATACGCAGTATTTT. This translates into CATSDLRQGARDTQYF.

This chain joins TRBV27 and TRBJ2-7; 7 bases are shared with TRBD1. The V segment lost 4 bases and the J segment 7 bases; nucleotides outside the gene matches: 4. The germline V gene has CDR1 MNHEY and CDR2 SMNVEV (reference sequence). The CDR3 totals 12 residues. Here the CDR3 reads CASSSTGFEQYF. The CDR3, as DNA: TGTGCCAGCAGTTCGACAGGGTTTGAGCAGTACTTC.

This clonotype was seen only a few times. This rearrangement joins TRBV29-1 to TRBJ1-2; 8 bases align to TRBD1. The junction had 12 bases not matched to a gene; V was cut back by 3 bases and J by 3 bases. In germline, CDR1 is SQVTM, CDR2 ANQGSEA. CDR3 size: 16 residues. The CDR3 region is CSVDTGQATVDYGYTF. The CDR3 bases are TGCAGCGTTGATACGGGACAGGCCACGGTAGACTATGGCTACACCTTC.

The chain joins TRBV28 to TRBJ1-4; 9 bases align to TRBD1. The CDR3 runs to 15 residues. CDR1 is MDHEN and CDR2 is SYDVKM in the germline V gene. J gave up 8 bases and V 3 bases, and 7 bases lay outside the gene matches. DNA of the CDR3: TGTGCCAGCAGTTTGTCGGACAGGGGATCGGAAAAACTGTTTTTT. Its protein product is CASSLSDRGSEKLFF.

This clonotype showed up just once. The chain couples TRBV10-3 to TRBJ2-2, with 7 bases that match TRBD1. V was clipped by 3 bases and J by 4 bases; unmatched bases: 5. CDR1 and CDR2 from the germline V gene are ENHRY and SYGVKD. The CDR3 consists of 15 residues. The CDR3 region has the DNA TGTGCCATCAGTGACTACAGGGGCTTCACCGGGGAGCTGTTTTTT. Translating it yields CAISDYRGFTGELFF.